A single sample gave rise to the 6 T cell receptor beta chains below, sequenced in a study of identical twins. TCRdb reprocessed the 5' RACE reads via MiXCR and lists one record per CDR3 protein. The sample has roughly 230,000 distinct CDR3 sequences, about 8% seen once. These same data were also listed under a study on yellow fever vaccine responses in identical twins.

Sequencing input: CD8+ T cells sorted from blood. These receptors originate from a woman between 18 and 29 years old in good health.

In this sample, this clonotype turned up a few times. CDR3 sequence: CSARVRLAGSTDTQYF. The CDR3 DNA reads TGCAGTGCTAGAGTCAGACTAGCGGGGAGCACAGATACGCAGTATTTT. The rearrangement uses TRBV20-1 and TRBJ2-3; TRBD2 matches at 11 bases. The V segment lost 1 base and the J segment 0 bases; nucleotides outside the gene matches: 3. The CDR3 totals 16 residues. Germline V lookup: CDR1 DFQATT, CDR2 SNEGSKA (reference sequence).

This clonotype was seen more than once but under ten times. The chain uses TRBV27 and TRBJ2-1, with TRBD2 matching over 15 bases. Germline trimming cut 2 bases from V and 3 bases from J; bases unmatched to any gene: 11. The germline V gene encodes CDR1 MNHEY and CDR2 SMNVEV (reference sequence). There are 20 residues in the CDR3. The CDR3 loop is CASSLASGLAGGPVYNEQFF. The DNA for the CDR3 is TGTGCCAGCAGTTTAGCCTCAGGACTAGCGGGAGGGCCGGTCTACAATGAGCAGTTCTTC.

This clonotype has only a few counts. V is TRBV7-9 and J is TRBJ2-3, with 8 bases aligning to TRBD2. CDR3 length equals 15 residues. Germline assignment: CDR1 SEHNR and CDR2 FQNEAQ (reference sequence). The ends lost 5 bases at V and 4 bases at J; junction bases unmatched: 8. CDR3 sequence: CASSTLAGGSDTQYF. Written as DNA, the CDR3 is TGTGCCAGCAGCACCCTAGCGGGCGGGTCAGATACGCAGTATTTT.

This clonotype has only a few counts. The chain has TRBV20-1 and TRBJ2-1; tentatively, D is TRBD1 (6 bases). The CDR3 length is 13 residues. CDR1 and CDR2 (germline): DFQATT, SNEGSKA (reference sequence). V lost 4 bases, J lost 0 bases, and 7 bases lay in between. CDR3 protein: CSANRASYNEQFF. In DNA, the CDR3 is TGCAGTGCTAACAGGGCCTCCTACAATGAGCAGTTCTTC.

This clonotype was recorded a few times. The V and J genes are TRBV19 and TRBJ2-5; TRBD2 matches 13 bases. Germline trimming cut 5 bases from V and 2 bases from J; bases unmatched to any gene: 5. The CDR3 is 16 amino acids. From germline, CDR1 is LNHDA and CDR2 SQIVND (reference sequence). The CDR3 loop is CASSVTSGGPQETQYF. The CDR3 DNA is TGTGCCAGTAGTGTGACTAGCGGGGGGCCACAAGAGACCCAGTACTTC. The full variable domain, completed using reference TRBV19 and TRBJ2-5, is DGGITQSPKYLFRKEGQNVTLSCEQNLNHDAMYWYRQDPGQGLRLIYYSQIVNDFQKGDIAEGYSVSREKKESFPLTVTSAQKNPTAFYLCASSVTSGGPQETQYFGPGTRLLVL.

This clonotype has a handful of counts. Here the CDR3 DNA reads TGTGCCAGCAGTTACTCTGTTAACACAGATACGCAGTATTTT. It specifies CASSYSVNTDTQYF. The V call is TRBV6-2 or TRBV6-3, the J call TRBJ2-3; the D is unclear. Germline lookup yields CDR1 MNHEY and CDR2 SVGEGT. The length of the CDR3 is 14 residues. The V gene lost 0 bases and the J gene lost 2 bases, with 6 bases spanning the gap.